The T cell receptor (beta chain) described here comes from a study of blood T cell repertoires in COVID-19. V was clipped by 3 bases and J by 5 bases, with 13 bases between them. This CDR3 comprises 14 residues. Looked up from germline, CDR1 is DFQATT and CDR2 is SNEGSKA (reference sequence). This table comes from immunoSEQ multiplex PCR, and its TCRdb copy is limited to in-frame clones, with some not included. The table has a few hundred thousand clones, 70% to 90% seen once. The chain combines TRBV20-1 with TRBJ2-2; the D gene is possibly TRBD2 (5 bases). The sample taken for sequencing was PBMCs or T cells enriched from blood (not recorded which). The receptor was isolated from a woman aged 40 to 55 with acute COVID-19. CDR3: CSASSPSGTGELFF. The CDR3, as DNA: TGCAGTGCTAGTTCCCCCTCGGGGACCGGGGAGCTGTTTTTT.